The 3 T cell receptor beta chains presented below share a single source sample, sequenced in a study of T cell repertoires in cytomegalovirus infection. TCRdb fed the reads into MiXCR, producing one record per CDR3 protein. The table includes under 100,000 distinct CDR3 sequences, about 4% detected once. Sequencing input: PBMCs. Every receptor here comes from a human donor in good health (CMV status not recorded). Some clones in this sample may be carry-over from other donors' samples.

This clonotype was observed many times. In DNA form, the CDR3 reads TGCAGTGCTAGCCCAGGGAACTATGGCTACACCTTC. Protein: CSASPGNYGYTF. This chain uses TRBV20-1 with TRBJ1-2, with D tentatively TRBD1 (5 bases). The CDR3 spans 12 residues. The germline gives CDR1 DFQATT, CDR2 SNEGSKA (reference sequence). Trimming removed 3 bases at V and 2 bases at J, with 7 bases between.

This clonotype showed up many times. J is TRBJ1-2 and V is TRBV7-2, with TRBD1 matching over 7 bases. The junction had 7 bases not matched to a gene; V was cut back by 5 bases and J by 4 bases. The CDR3 extends over 14 amino acids. From germline, CDR1 is SGHTA and CDR2 FQGNSA. The CDR3 here is CASSAWDRVYGYTF. The CDR3 nucleotides are TGTGCCAGCAGCGCATGGGACAGAGTCTATGGCTACACCTTC.

This clonotype was observed at least ten times. The rearrangement links TRBV12-3 or TRBV12-4 to TRBJ2-7, with D possibly TRBD1 on 6 matching bases. There are 15 residues in the CDR3. V lost 2 bases and J 5 bases, leaving 16 bases between the germline ends. The CDR3 here is CASSLTGHPWDEQYF. The CDR3 DNA sequence: TGTGCCAGCAGTTTAACGGGACACCCTTGGGACGAGCAGTACTTC.